This T cell receptor (beta chain) was identified in a study of shared clonotypes between healthy human individuals. Study-wide results and caveats: Generally, naive subsets (rather than memory subsets) showed larger estimated richness.

CDR1 is SGHRS, CDR2 YFSETQ, per germline. The CDR3 runs to 15 residues. Trimming shortened V by 3 bases and J by 0 bases, and 9 bases separated the two germline ends. Note on this clone: Antigen specificity is unknown.

How the authors handled the data: Junction-only sequences without quality scores were provided by ImmunoSEQ, so filtering was different. The table came from immunoSEQ multiplex PCR; TCRdb's copy has only in-frame clones and leaves some out. That table is the source of V, J and clone size, and D and trimming were worked out from the DNA. The table has a few million clones, just under 95% seen once. The V call is TRBV5-1, the J call TRBJ1-4, with D possibly matching TRBD1 (6 bases). Sequencing input: naive CD4+ T cells from PBMCs. Subset noted: CD45RA+ positively selected. This sequence was found in a man aged 18 to 29 in good health. Some clones in this sample may be carry-over from other donors' samples. In DNA, the CDR3 is TGCGCCAGCAGCTCTGCAGGGGCAACTAATGAAAAACTGTTTTTT. It specifies CASSSAGATNEKLFF.